One sample yielded the 18 T cell receptor beta chains listed below, sequenced in a study of T cell responses to AZD1222 COVID-19 vaccine. Clones were read by immunoSEQ multiplex PCR, and TCRdb kept only the in-frame ones, dropping some. The table includes some 150,000 clones, over 75% detected once. This material consisted of peripheral blood, taken on day 0 of AZD1222 vaccination. These receptors were collected from an adult in good health.

This clone showed up just a few times. The chain employs TRBV7-6 and TRBJ2-7; D may be TRBD2 (6 bases). CDR1 SGHVS and CDR2 FNYEAQ come from the germline V gene. V dropped 1 base and J dropped 0 bases, with 10 bases sitting between them. This CDR3 has 15 residues. CDR3 nucleotide sequence: TGTGCCAGCAGCTTAGGGCGGGGAAGCTCCTACGAGCAGTACTTC. Translation gives CASSLGRGSSYEQYF.

The chain joins TRBV25-1 to TRBJ1-5; a weak D match, TRBD1 (5 bases). Germline assignment: CDR1 MGHDK and CDR2 SYGVNS. The CDR3 contains 15 residues. The CDR3 here is CAREVGALSNQPQHF. CDR3 in DNA: TGTGCTCGCGAGGTCGGGGCCCTTAGCAATCAGCCCCAGCATTTT.

This chain connects TRBV19 to TRBJ1-2; possibly TRBD1 for D (5 bases). With 5 bases removed from V and 5 bases from J, the gap between germline ends came to 15 bases. CDR1 is LNHDA and CDR2 is SQIVND in the germline V gene (reference sequence). This CDR3 contains 14 residues. The CDR3 nucleotides read TGTGCCAGTAGTTACGAACCGGGGGGGTATGGCTACACCTTC. This sequence encodes CASSYEPGGYGYTF.

V and J are TRBV11-3 and TRBJ2-2, with TRBD2 identical over 11 bases. The germline gives CDR1 SGHNT, CDR2 YENEEA. The CDR3 totals 17 residues. Losses at the gene ends were 5 bases for V and 1 base for J; bases not matched to a gene: 6. The CDR3 sequence is CASSTGTSGVNTGELFF. The CDR3 DNA is TGTGCCAGCAGCACCGGGACTAGCGGAGTGAACACCGGGGAGCTGTTTTTT.

This clone was detected once. At the DNA level, this CDR3 is encoded by other sequences in the same sample as well. This chain links TRBV12-3 or TRBV12-4 with TRBJ1-3; no clear D gene. V was clipped by 8 bases and J by 0 bases, with 8 bases between them. The CDR3 extends over 13 amino acids. The chain's CDR3 is CASSLSSGNTIYF. The CDR3 DNA is TGTGCCAGCTCCCTCTCCTCTGGAAACACCATATATTTT.

The chain recombines TRBV3-1 (or the pseudogene TRBV3-2) with TRBJ1-6, with D unresolved. The germline V gene has CDR1 LGHDT and CDR2 YNNKEL (reference sequence). V was pared by 5 bases and J by 9 bases, with 14 bases between. There are 14 residues in the CDR3. CDR3 coding DNA: TGTGCCAGCAGCGAGACGGTTTCCGGTTCACCCCTCCACTTT. This codes for CASSETVSGSPLHF.

V usage is TRBV3-1 (or the pseudogene TRBV3-2) and J usage is TRBJ1-1; a possible D gene is TRBD1 (5 bases). Germline CDR1 and CDR2: LGHDT and YNNKEL (reference sequence). The CDR3 runs to 15 residues. V gave up 4 bases and J gave up 5 bases, with 17 bases separating them. Here the CDR3 reads CASSPLGGGGTEAFF. CDR3 DNA sequence: TGTGCCAGCAGCCCCTTGGGGGGAGGAGGGACTGAAGCTTTCTTT.

The genes are TRBV19 and TRBJ2-7, with D unclear. Trimming removed 4 bases at V and 3 bases at J, with 16 bases between. The germline V gene has CDR1 LNHDA and CDR2 SQIVND (reference sequence). There are 15 residues in the CDR3. CDR3 sequence: CASSNSNAPGYEQYF. The CDR3 DNA sequence: TGTGCCAGTAGTAACTCAAATGCTCCGGGCTACGAGCAGTACTTC.

This sequence joins TRBV6-1 and TRBJ2-1, with a weak D call TRBD1 (5 bases). CDR1 MNHNS and CDR2 SASEGT come from the germline V gene. V lost 2 bases and J lost 5, with 10 bases in between. This CDR3 has 14 residues. CDR3 nucleotides: TGTGCCAGCAGTGAACAGGGTCACAACAATGAGCAGTTCTTC. It specifies CASSEQGHNNEQFF.

This clone appeared a single time. The CDR3 protein is CASSYGGGFGNTIYF. DNA of the CDR3: TGTGCCAGCAGTTACGGAGGGGGTTTTGGAAACACCATATATTTT. The V call is TRBV6-5, the J call TRBJ1-3; D perhaps matches TRBD1 (6 bases). V dropped 2 bases and J dropped 3 bases, with 11 bases sitting between them. Germline V CDR1 and CDR2: MNHEY, SVGAGI. CDR3 length equals 15 residues.

The chain carries TRBV13 and TRBJ1-2, with D possibly matching TRBD1 (5 bases). The CDR3 has 14 residues. Looked up from germline, CDR1 is PRHDT and CDR2 is FYEKMQ (reference sequence). Trimming took off 3 bases at V and 4 bases at J, with 12 bases between the two ends. The CDR3 sequence is CASSLGVPFYGYTF. The DNA for the CDR3 is TGTGCCAGCAGCTTGGGGGTGCCTTTCTATGGCTACACCTTC.

The chain joins TRBV7-2 to TRBJ2-2; 8 positions agree with TRBD1. The CDR3 has 18 residues. V was pared by 5 bases and J by 4 bases, with 15 bases of the junction left unmatched. Germline CDR1 SGHTA, CDR2 FQGNSA. CDR3 amino acids: CASSALPVDRVGTGELFF. In DNA, the CDR3 is TGTGCCAGCAGCGCCCTTCCCGTGGACAGGGTGGGCACCGGGGAGCTGTTTTTT.

This clone was recorded a few times. V usage is TRBV2 and J usage is TRBJ2-7; tentatively, D is TRBD2 (6 bases). The CDR3 totals 17 residues. Per germline, CDR1 SNHLY and CDR2 FYNNEI. V was cut by 5 bases and J by 0 bases, with 20 bases left in between. CDR3 loop: CASSTLPRGLISYEQYF. The CDR3 coding sequence is TGTGCCAGCAGTACACTCCCCCGGGGACTTATCTCCTACGAGCAGTACTTC.

The V gene is TRBV10-3, the J gene TRBJ1-4, with a weak D call TRBD1 (6 bases). The V end lost 6 bases, the J end lost 1 base, and 6 bases lay between the germline ends. Germline CDR1 reads ENHRY; CDR2 reads SYGVKD. CDR3 length equals 13 residues. The CDR3 is CAIRTGTNEKLFF. The CDR3 DNA is TGTGCCATCAGGACAGGAACTAATGAAAAACTGTTTTTT.

V and J are TRBV11-2 and TRBJ2-2; D uncertain. The V gene lost 3 bases and the J gene lost 7 bases, with 3 bases spanning the gap. The V gene's germline CDR1 is SGHAT and CDR2 FQNNGV. The CDR3 sequence is 11 residues long. In DNA form, the CDR3 reads TGTGCCAGCAGCTTGCTCGGGGAGCTGTTTTTT. Its translation is CASSLLGELFF.

Written as DNA, the CDR3 is TGTGCCAGCAGTCCACTAGCACCGGGGAGGCTGTTTTTT. This sequence encodes CASSPLAPGRLFF. The chain uses TRBV6-2 or TRBV6-3 and TRBJ2-2; a weak D match, TRBD2 (6 bases). The CDR3 sequence is 13 residues long. Germline V gene lookup returns CDR1 MNHEY and CDR2 SVGEGT. The ends were cut back, 5 bases at V and 13 bases at J, with 17 bases in the middle.

CDR3 DNA sequence: TGTGCCAGCAGCCAATCAACTAGCGTCAATGAGCAGTTCTTC. Its protein is CASSQSTSVNEQFF. This sequence joins TRBV16 and TRBJ2-1; 7 nucleotides agree with TRBD2. This CDR3 has 14 residues. V lost 0 bases, J lost 6 bases, and 2 bases stayed unmatched. CDR1 and CDR2 (germline): KGHSY, FQNENV.

This chain connects TRBV7-9 to TRBJ2-3, with a weak D call TRBD2 (5 bases). Germline CDR1 SEHNR, CDR2 FQNEAQ (reference sequence). Trimming shortened V by 5 bases and J by 4 bases, and 16 bases separated the two germline ends. This CDR3 has 15 amino acids. Here the CDR3 DNA reads TGTGCCAGCAGCCTCAACGGGATGGAGGCAGATACGCAGTATTTT. It specifies CASSLNGMEADTQYF.